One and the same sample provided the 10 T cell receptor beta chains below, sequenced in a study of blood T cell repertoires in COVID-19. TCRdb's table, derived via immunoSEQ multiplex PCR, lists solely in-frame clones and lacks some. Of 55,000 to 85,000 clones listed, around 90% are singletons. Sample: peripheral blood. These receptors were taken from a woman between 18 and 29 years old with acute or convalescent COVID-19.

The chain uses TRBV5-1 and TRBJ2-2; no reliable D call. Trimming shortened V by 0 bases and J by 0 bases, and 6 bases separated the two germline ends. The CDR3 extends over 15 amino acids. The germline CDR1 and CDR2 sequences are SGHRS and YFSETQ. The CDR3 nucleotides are TGCGCCAGCAGCTTGGAAACTCCGAACACCGGGGAGCTGTTTTTT. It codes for CASSLETPNTGELFF. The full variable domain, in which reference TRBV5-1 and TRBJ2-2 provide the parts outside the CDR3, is KAGVTQTPRYLIKTRGQQVTLSCSPISGHRSVSWYQQTPGQGLQFLFEYFSETQRNKGNFPGRFSGRQFSNSRSEMNVSTLELGDSALYLCASSLETPNTGELFFGEGSRLTVL.

The CDR3 sequence: CASKVASTDTQYF. The CDR3 region has the DNA TGCGCCAGCAAGGTAGCCAGCACAGATACGCAGTATTTT. J is TRBJ2-3 and V is TRBV5-1; no clear D. V was cut by 6 bases and J by 0 bases, with 8 bases left in between. Germline CDR1 and CDR2: SGHRS and YFSETQ. The CDR3 sequence is 13 residues long.

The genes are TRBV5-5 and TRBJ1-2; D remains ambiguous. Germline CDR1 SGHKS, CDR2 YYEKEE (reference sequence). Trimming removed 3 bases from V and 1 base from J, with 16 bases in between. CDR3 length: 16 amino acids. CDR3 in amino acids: CASSSNIMHFNYGYTF. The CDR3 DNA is TGTGCCAGCAGCTCCAATATTATGCACTTTAACTATGGCTACACCTTC.

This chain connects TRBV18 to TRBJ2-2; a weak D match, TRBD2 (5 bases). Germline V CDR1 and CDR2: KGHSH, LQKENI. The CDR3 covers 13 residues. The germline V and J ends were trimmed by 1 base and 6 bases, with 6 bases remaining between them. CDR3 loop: CASSPQGAGELFF. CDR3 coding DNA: TGTGCCAGCTCACCACAGGGAGCCGGGGAGCTGTTTTTT.

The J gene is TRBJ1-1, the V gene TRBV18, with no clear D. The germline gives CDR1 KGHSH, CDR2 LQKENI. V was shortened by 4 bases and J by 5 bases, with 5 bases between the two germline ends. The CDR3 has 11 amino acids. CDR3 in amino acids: CASSQTTEAFF. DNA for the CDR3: TGTGCCAGCTCACAAACTACTGAAGCTTTCTTT.

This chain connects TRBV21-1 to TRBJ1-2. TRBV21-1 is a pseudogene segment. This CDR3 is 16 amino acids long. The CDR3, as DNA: TGTGCCAGCAGCAATAAGGGGACTTTTTTCCTGGATGGCTACACCTTC. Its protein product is CASSNKGTFFLDGYTF.

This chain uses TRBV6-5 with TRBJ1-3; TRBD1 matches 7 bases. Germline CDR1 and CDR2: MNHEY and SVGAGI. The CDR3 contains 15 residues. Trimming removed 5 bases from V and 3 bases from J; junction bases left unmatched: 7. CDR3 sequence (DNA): TGTGCCAGCAGTACGCCGACAGGGAATGGAAACACCATATATTTT. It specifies CASSTPTGNGNTIYF.

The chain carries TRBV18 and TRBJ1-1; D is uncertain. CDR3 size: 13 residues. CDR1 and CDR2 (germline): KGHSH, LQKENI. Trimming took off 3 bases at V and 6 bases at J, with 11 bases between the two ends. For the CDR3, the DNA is TGTGCCAGCTCACCCAGGACTACCGCTGAAGCTTTCTTT. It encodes CASSPRTTAEAFF.

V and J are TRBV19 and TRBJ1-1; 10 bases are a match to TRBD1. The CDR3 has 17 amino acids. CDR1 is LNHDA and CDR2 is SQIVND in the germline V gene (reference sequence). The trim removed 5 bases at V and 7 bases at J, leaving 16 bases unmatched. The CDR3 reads CASSPSGGQGRKGEAFF. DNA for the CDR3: TGTGCCAGTAGTCCGAGTGGGGGACAGGGGAGAAAAGGTGAAGCTTTCTTT.

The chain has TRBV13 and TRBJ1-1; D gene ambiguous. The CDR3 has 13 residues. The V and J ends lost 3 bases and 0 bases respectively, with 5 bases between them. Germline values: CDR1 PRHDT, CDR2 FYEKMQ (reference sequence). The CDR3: CASSLRLNTEAFF. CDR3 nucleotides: TGTGCCAGCAGCTTGCGTCTGAACACTGAAGCTTTCTTT. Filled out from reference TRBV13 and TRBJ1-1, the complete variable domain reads AAGVIQSPRHLIKEKRETATLKCYPIPRHDTVYWYQQGPGQDPQFLISFYEKMQSDKGSIPDRFSAQQFSDYHSELNMSSLELGDSALYFCASSLRLNTEAFFGQGTRLTVV.